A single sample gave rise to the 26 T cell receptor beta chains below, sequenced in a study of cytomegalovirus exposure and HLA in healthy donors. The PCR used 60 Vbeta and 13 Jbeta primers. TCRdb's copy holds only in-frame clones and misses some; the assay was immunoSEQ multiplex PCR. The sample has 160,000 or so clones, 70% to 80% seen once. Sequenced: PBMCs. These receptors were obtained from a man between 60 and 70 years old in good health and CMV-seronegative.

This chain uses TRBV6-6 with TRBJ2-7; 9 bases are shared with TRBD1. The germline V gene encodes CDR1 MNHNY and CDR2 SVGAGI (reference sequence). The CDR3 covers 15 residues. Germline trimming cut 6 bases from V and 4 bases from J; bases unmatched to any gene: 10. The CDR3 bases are TGTGCCAGCAGGCCTAACAGGGGGCTAACGTACGAGCAGTACTTC. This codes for CASRPNRGLTYEQYF.

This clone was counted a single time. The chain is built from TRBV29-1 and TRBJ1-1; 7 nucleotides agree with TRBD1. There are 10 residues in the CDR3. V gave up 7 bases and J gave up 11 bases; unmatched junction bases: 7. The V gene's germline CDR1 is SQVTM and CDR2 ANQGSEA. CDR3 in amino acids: CSASTTGAFF. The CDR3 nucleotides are TGCAGCGCCAGTACGACAGGGGCTTTCTTT.

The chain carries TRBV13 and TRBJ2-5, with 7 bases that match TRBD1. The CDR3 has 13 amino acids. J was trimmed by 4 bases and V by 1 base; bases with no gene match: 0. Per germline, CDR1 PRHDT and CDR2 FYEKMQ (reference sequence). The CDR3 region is CASSLDRGETQYF. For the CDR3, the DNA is TGTGCCAGCAGCTTAGACAGGGGAGAGACCCAGTACTTC.

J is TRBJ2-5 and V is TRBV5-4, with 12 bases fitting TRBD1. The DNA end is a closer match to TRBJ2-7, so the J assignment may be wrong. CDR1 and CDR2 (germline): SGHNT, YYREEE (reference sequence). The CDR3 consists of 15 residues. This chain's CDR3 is CASSWGQGAGNEQYF. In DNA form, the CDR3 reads TGTGCCAGCAGCTGGGGACAGGGGGCAGGAAACGAGCAGTACTTC.

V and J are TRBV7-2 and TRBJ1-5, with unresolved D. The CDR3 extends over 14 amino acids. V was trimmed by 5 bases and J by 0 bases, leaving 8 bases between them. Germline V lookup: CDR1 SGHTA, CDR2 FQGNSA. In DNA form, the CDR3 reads TGTGCCAGCAGCACCGGGTATAGCAATCAGCCCCAGCATTTT. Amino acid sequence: CASSTGYSNQPQHF.

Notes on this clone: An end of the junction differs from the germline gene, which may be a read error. CDR3 in amino acids: CSSSGTRSSYEQYF. The CDR3 bases are TGTTCCAGCAGTGGAACGCGGAGCTCCTACGAGCAGTACTTC. V usage is TRBV7-9 and J usage is TRBJ2-7; D call uncertain. Per the germline V gene, CDR1 is SEHNR and CDR2 is FQNEAQ (reference sequence). This CDR3 contains 14 residues.

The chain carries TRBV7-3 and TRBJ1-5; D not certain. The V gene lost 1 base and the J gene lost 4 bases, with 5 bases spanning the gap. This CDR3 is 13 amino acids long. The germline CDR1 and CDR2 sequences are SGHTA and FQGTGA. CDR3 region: CASSLNWNQPQHF. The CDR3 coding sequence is TGTGCCAGCAGCTTAAACTGGAATCAGCCCCAGCATTTT.

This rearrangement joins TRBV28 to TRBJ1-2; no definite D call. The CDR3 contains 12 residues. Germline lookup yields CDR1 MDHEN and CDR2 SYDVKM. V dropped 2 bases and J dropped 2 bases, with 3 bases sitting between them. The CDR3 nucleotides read TGTGCCAGCAGTTTACAGAACTATGGCTACACCTTC. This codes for CASSLQNYGYTF.

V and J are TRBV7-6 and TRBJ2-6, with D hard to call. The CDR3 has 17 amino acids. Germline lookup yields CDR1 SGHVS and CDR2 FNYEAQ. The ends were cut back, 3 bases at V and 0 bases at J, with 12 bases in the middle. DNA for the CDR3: TGTGCCAGCAGCTTGGGCCAGCTGGACTCTGGGGCCAACGTCCTGACTTTC. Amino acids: CASSLGQLDSGANVLTF.

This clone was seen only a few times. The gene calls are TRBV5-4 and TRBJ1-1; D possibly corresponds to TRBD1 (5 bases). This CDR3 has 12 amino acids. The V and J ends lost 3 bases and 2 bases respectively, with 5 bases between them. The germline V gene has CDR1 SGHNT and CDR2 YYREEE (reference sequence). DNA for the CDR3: TGTGCCAGCAGCTGGACAAACACTGAAGCTTTCTTT. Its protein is CASSWTNTEAFF.

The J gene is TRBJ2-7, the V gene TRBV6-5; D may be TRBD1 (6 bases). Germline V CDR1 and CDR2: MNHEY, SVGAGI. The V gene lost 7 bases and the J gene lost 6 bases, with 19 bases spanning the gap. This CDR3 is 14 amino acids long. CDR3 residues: CASKAPNRVSEQYF. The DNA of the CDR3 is TGTGCCAGCAAGGCCCCAAACAGGGTGTCCGAGCAGTACTTC.

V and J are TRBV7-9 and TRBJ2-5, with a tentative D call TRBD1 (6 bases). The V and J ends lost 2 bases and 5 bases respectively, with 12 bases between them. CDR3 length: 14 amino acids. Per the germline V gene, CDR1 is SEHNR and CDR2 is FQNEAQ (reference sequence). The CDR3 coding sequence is TGTGCCAGCAGCTTACCGGACAGAGGGGAGACCCAGTACTTC. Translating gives CASSLPDRGETQYF.

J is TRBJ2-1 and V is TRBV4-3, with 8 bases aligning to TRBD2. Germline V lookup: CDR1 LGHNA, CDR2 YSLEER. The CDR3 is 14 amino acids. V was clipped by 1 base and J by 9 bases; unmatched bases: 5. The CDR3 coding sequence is TGCGCCAGCAGCCAAGTCGGGAGGGCCGGTGAGCAGTTCTTC. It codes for CASSQVGRAGEQFF.

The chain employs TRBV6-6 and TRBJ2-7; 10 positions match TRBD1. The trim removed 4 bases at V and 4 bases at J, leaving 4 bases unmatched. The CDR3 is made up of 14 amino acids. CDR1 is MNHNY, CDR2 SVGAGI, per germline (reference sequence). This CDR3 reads CASSLTGGSYEQYF. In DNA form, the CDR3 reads TGTGCCAGCAGTTTGACAGGGGGCTCGTACGAGCAGTACTTC.

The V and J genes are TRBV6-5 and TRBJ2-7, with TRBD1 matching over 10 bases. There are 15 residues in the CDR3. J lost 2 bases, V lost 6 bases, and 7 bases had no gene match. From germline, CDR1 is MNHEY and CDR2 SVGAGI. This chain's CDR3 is CASRAGTGETYEQYF. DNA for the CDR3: TGTGCCAGCAGGGCCGGGACAGGGGAGACCTACGAGCAGTACTTC.

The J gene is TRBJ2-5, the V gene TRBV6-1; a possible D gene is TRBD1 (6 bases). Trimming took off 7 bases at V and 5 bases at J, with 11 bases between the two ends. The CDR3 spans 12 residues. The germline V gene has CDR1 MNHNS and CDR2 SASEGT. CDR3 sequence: CASTGQGETQYF. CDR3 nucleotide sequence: TGTGCCAGCACTGGGCAGGGGGAGACCCAGTACTTC.

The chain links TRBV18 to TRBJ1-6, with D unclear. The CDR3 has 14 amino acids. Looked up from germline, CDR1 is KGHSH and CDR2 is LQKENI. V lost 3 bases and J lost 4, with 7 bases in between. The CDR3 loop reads CASSPEVYNSPLHF. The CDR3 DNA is TGTGCCAGCTCACCGGAGGTTTATAATTCACCCCTCCACTTT.

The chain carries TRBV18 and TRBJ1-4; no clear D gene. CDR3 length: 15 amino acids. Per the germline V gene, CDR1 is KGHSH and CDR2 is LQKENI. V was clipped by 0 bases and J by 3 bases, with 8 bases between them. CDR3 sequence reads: CASSPPSGSNEKLFF. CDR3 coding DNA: TGTGCCAGCTCACCACCCTCCGGGTCTAATGAAAAACTGTTTTTT.

The CDR3 is CASSPPSNEQFF. In DNA, the CDR3 is TGTGCCAGCTCACCCCCTAGCAATGAGCAGTTCTTC. This chain links TRBV18 with TRBJ2-1; D remains ambiguous. The CDR3 runs 12 residues. The V end lost 3 bases, the J end lost 6 bases, and 6 bases lay between the germline ends. Germline V gene lookup returns CDR1 KGHSH and CDR2 LQKENI.

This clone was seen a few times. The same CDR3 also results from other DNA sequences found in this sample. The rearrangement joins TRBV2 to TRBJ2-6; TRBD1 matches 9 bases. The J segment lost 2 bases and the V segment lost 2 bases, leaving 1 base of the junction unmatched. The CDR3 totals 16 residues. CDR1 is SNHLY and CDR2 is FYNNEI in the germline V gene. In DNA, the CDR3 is TGTGCCAGCAGTGAAACAGGGGGCGCTGGGGCCAACGTCCTGACTTTC. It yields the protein CASSETGGAGANVLTF.

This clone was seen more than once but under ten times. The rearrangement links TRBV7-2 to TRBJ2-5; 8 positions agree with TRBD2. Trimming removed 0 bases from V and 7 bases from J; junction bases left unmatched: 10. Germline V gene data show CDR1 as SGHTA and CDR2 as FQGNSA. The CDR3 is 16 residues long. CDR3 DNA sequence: TGTGCCAGCAGCTTAGCCCCTTGGCGGGGGGAAGGGACCCAGTACTTC. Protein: CASSLAPWRGEGTQYF.

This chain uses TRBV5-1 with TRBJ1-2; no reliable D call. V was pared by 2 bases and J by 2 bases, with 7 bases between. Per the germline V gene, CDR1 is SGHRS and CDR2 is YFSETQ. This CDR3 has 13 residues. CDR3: CASSFAVNYGYTF. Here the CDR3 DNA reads TGCGCCAGCAGCTTCGCAGTCAACTATGGCTACACCTTC.

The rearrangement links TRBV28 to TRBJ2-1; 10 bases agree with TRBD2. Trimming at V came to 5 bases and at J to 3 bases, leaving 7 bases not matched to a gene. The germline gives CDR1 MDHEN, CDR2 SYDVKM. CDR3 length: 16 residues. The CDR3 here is CASSLGLADFYNEQFF. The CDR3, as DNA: TGTGCCAGCAGTCTCGGACTAGCGGATTTCTACAATGAGCAGTTCTTC.

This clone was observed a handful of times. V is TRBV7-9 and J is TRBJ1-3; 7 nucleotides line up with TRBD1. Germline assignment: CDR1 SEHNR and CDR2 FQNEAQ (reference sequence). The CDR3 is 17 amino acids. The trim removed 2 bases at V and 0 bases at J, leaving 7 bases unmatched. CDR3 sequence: CASSLPTGLISGNTIYF. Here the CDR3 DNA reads TGTGCCAGCAGCTTACCGACAGGGCTAATCTCTGGAAACACCATATATTTT.

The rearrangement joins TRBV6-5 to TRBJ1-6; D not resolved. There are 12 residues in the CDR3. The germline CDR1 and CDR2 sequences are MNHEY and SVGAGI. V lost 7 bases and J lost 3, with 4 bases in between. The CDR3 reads CASNSYNSPLHF. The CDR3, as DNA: TGTGCCAGCAACAGCTATAATTCACCCCTCCACTTT.

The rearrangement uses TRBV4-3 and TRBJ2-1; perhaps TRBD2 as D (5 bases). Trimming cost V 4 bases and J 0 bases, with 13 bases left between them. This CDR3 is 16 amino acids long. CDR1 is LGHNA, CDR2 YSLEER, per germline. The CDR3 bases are TGCGCCAGCAGCCCTCCGGGAATGAGCTCCTACAATGAGCAGTTCTTC. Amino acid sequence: CASSPPGMSSYNEQFF.